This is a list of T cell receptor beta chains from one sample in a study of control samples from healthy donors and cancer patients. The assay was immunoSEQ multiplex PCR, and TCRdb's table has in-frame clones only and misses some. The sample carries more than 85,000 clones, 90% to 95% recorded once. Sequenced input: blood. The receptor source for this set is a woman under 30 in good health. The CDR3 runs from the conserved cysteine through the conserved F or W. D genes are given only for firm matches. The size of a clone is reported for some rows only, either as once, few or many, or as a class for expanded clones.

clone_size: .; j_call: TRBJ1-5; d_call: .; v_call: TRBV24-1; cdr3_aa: CATSVGLSNQPQHF; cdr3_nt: TGTGCCACCAGTGTGGGACTTAGCAATCAGCCCCAGCATTTT
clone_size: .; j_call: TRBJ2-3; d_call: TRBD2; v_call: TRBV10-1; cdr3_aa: CASSDYGGTFTDTQYF; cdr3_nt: TGCGCCAGCAGTGATTACGGGGGGACCTTCACAGATACGCAGTATTTT
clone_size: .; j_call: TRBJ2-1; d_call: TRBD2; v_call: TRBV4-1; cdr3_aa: CASSQVPSGGFMLSYNEQFF; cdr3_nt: TGCGCCAGCAGCCAAGTCCCTAGCGGGGGGTTTATGTTATCCTACAATGAGCAGTTCTTC
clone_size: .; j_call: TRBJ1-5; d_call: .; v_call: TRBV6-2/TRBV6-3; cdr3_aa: CASSVGGPQHF; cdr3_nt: TGTGCCAGCAGCGTGGGCGGGCCCCAGCATTTT
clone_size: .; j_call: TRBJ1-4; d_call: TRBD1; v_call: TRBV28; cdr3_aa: CASSYPVGQGSLKEKLFF; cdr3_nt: TGTGCCAGCAGCTACCCAGTGGGACAGGGGAGCTTAAAGGAAAAACTGTTTTTT
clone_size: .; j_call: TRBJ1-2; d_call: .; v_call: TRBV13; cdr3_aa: CASSPLTGRGYGYTF; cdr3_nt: TGTGCCAGCAGCCCATTAACAGGGAGGGGCTATGGCTACACCTTC
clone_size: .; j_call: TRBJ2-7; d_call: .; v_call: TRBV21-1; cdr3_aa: CASSKMGWRQGTYEQYF; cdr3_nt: TGTGCCAGCAGCAAAATGGGTTGGAGACAGGGAACCTACGAGCAGTACTTC
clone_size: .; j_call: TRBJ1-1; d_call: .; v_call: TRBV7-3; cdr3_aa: CASSLKSRTKLNTEAFF; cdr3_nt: TGTGCCAGCAGCTTAAAATCCCGAACAAAACTCAACACTGAAGCTTTCTTT
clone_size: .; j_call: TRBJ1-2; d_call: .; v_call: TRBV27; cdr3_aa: CASSLSIGSLYGYTF; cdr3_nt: TGTGCCAGCAGTTTATCTATAGGGAGCCTTTATGGCTACACCTTC
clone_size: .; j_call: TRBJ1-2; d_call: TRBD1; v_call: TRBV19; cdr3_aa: CASSSAGGVYGYTF; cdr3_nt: TGTGCCAGTAGTTCGGCAGGGGGCGTCTATGGCTACACCTTC
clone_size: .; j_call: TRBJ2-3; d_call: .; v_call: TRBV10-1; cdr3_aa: CASSEKRSTDTQYF; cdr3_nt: TGCGCCAGCAGTGAGAAGCGGAGCACAGATACGCAGTATTTT
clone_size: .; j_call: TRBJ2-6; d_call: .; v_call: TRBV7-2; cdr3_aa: CASSILRGANVLTF; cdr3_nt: TGTGCCAGCAGCATCCTCCGGGGGGCCAACGTCCTGACTTTC
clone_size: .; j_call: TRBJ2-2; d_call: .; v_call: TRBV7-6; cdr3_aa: CASRGYTGELFF; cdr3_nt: TGTGCCAGCCGGGGTTACACCGGGGAGCTGTTTTTT
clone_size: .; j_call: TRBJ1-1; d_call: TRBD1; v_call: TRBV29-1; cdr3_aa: CSVALGTGFSEAFF; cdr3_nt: TGCAGCGTTGCGCTGGGGACAGGATTTAGTGAAGCTTTCTTT
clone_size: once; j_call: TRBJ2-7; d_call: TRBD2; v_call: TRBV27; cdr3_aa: CASSFLAGGTYEQYF; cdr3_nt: TGTGCCAGCAGTTTTCTAGCGGGAGGGACCTACGAGCAGTACTTC
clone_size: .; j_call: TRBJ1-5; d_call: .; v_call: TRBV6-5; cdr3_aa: CASSIEVLVNQPQHF; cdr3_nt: TGTGCCAGCAGCATTGAAGTCTTGGTGAATCAGCCCCAGCATTTT
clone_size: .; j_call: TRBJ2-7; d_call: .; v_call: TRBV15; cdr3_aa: CATSRRDGSYEQYF; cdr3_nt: TGTGCCACCAGCAGAAGGGACGGCTCCTACGAGCAGTACTTC
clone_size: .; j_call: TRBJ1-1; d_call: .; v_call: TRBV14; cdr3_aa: CASSQDSRVNTEAFF; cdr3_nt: TGTGCCAGCAGCCAAGATTCCAGGGTGAACACTGAAGCTTTCTTT
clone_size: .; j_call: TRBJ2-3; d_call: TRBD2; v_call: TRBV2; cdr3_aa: CASRRLAGSTDTQYF; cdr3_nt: TGTGCCAGCAGAAGACTAGCGGGAAGCACAGATACGCAGTATTTT
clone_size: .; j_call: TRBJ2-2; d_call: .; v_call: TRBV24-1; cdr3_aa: CATSDPYLNANTGELFF; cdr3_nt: TGTGCCACCAGTGATCCGTATTTAAACGCGAACACCGGGGAGCTGTTTTTT
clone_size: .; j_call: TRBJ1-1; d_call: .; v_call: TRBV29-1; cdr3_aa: CSVEEWGINTEAFF; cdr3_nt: TGCAGCGTTGAAGAGTGGGGAATCAACACTGAAGCTTTCTTT
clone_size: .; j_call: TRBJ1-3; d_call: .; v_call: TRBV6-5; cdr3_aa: CASSYSGGSGNTIYF; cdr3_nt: TGTGCCAGCAGTTACTCAGGGGGCTCTGGAAACACCATATATTTT
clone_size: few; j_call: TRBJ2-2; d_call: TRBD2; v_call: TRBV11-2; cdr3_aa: CASSSPGGRRSTGELFF; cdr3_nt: TGTGCCAGCAGCTCACCGGGGGGTAGAAGGAGCACCGGGGAGCTGTTTTTT
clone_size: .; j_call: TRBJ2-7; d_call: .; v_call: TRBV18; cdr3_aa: CASSPPSAEGPYEQYF; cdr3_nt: TGTGCCAGCTCACCACCGTCGGCAGAAGGCCCCTACGAGCAGTACTTC
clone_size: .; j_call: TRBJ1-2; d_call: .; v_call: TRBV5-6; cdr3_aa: CASSLIGREGYTF; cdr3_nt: TGTGCCAGCAGCCTCATAGGGAGGGAGGGCTACACCTTC
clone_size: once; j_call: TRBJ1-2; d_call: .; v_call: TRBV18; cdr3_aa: CASSQGPNRNYGYTF; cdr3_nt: TGTGCCAGCTCCCAGGGACCTAACCGTAACTATGGCTACACCTTC
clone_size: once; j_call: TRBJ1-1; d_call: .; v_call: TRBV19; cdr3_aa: CASQQGYMNTEAFF; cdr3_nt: TGTGCCAGTCAACAGGGCTATATGAACACTGAAGCTTTCTTT
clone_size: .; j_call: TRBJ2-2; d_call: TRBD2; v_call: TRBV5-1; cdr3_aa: CASRTGTTDTGELFF; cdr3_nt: TGCGCCAGCAGAACCGGGACTACGGATACCGGGGAGCTGTTTTTT
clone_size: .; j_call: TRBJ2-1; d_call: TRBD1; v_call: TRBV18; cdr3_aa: CASSDLQGASLVEQFF; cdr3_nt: TGTGCCAGCTCCGACTTACAGGGGGCTTCCCTAGTTGAGCAGTTCTTC
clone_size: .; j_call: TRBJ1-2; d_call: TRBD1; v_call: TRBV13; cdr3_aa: CASSPGQTSSRNYGYTF; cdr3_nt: TGTGCCAGCAGCCCGGGACAGACCAGTTCCCGCAACTATGGCTACACCTTC
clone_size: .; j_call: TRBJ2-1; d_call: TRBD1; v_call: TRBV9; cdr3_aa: CASSVGDRGSTEQFF; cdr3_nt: TGTGCCAGCAGCGTAGGGGACAGGGGATCGACTGAGCAGTTCTTC
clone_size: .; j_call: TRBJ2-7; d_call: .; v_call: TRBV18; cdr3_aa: CASSVVGNEQYF; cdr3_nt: TGTGCCAGCTCGGTAGTCGGAAACGAGCAGTACTTC
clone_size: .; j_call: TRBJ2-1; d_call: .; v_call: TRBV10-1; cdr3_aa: CASAGDNEQFF; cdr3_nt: TGCGCCAGCGCTGGGGACAATGAGCAGTTCTTC
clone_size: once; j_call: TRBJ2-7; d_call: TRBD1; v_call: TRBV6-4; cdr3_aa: CASRETGGLFYEQYF; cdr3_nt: TGTGCCAGCAGGGAGACAGGGGGCCTTTTCTACGAGCAGTACTTC
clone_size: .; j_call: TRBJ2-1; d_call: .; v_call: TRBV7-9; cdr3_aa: CASSLAAGGYNEQFF; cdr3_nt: TGTGCCAGCAGCTTAGCGGCAGGGGGGTACAATGAGCAGTTCTTC
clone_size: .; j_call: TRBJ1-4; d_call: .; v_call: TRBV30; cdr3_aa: CAWSVERNEKLFF; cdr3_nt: TGTGCCTGGAGTGTAGAAAGGAATGAAAAACTGTTTTTT
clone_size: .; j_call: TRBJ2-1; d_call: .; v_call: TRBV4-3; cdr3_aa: CASSQERHLNNEQFF; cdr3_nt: TGCGCCAGCAGCCAAGAGCGACACTTAAACAATGAGCAGTTCTTC
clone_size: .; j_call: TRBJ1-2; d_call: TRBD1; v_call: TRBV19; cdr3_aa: CASGRTGLGYTF; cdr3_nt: TGTGCCAGTGGAAGGACAGGGCTTGGCTACACCTTC
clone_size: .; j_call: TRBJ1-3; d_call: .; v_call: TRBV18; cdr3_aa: CASSPYSGNTIYF; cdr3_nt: TGTGCCAGCTCACCCTACTCTGGAAACACCATATATTTT
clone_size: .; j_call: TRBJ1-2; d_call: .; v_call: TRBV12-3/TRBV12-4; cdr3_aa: CASSLVPFYGYTF; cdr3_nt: TGTGCCAGCAGTTTAGTCCCTTTCTATGGCTACACCTTC
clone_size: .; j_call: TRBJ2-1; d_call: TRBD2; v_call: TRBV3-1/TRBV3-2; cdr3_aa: CASSYFPGLAHDNEQFF; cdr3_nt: TGTGCCAGCAGTTACTTTCCGGGACTAGCGCATGACAATGAGCAGTTCTTC
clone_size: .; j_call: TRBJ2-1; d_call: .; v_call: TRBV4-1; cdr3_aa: CASSQVWGVEFNEQFF; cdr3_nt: TGCGCCAGCAGCCAAGTATGGGGGGTCGAGTTCAATGAGCAGTTCTTC
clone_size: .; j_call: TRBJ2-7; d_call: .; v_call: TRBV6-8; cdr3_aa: CASTIPNEARDCEQYF; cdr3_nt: TGTGCCAGCACTATCCCGAATGAGGCTCGCGATTGTGAGCAGTACTTC
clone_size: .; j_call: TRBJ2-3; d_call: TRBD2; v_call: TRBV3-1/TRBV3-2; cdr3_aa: CASSPGLAGVSDTQYF; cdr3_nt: TGTGCCAGCAGCCCGGGACTAGCGGGAGTATCTGATACGCAGTATTTT
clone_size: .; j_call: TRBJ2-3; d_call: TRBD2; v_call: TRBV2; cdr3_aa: CASRGLAQSTDTQYF; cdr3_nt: TGTGCCAGCAGGGGACTAGCCCAGAGCACAGATACGCAGTATTTT
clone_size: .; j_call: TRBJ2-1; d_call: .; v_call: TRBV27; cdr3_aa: CASSLKRDSNEQFF; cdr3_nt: TGTGCCAGCAGTTTAAAACGGGACTCCAATGAGCAGTTCTTC
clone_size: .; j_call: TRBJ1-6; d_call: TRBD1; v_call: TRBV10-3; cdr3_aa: CAISLTGGDSPLHF; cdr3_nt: TGTGCCATCAGTCTGACAGGGGGCGATTCACCCCTCCACTTT
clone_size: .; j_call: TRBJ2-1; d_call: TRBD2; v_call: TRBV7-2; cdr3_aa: CASSRTPPSGINNEQFF; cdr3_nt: TGTGCCAGCAGCCGTACCCCCCCTAGCGGGATAAACAATGAGCAGTTCTTC
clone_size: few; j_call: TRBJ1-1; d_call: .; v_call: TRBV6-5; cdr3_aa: CASSSPHNTEAFF; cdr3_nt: TGTGCCAGCAGCTCACCTCACAACACTGAAGCTTTCTTT
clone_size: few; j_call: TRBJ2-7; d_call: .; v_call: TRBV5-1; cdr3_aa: CASSPQPGPQGSYEQYF; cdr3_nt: TGCGCCAGCAGCCCACAACCTGGACCCCAGGGCTCCTACGAGCAGTACTTC
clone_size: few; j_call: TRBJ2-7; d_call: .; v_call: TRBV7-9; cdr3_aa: CASSYKVQIYEQYF; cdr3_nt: TGTGCCAGCAGCTACAAGGTACAGATCTACGAGCAGTACTTC
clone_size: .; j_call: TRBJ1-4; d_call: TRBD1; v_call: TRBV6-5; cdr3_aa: CASSSGQDEKLFF; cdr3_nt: TGTGCCAGCAGTTCCGGACAGGATGAAAAACTGTTTTTT
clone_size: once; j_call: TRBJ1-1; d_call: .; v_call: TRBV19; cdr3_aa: CASSIGGVLNTEAFF; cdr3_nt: TGTGCCAGTAGTATAGGGGGAGTCTTGAACACTGAAGCTTTCTTT
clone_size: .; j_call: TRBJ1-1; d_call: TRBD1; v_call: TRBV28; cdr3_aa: CASSLWGTANTEAFF; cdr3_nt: TGTGCCAGCAGTTTATGGGGGACAGCGAACACTGAAGCTTTCTTT
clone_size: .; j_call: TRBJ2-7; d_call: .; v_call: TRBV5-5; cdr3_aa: CASSLDRPYEQYF; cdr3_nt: TGTGCCAGCAGCTTGGACAGGCCCTACGAGCAGTACTTC